The text below deals with one T cell receptor beta chain. The target antigen is unknown. The source of the sample is a study of T cell repertoires in cytomegalovirus infection. Looking at the study overall: Recently identified HLA-C-restricted CMV epitopes were used, and well-studied HLA-B-restricted CMV epitopes were used as well. Carrying CMV and the relevant HLA type showed in public TCR beta signatures. Findings and caveats of the study: HLA-C-restricted CMV clonotypes gave the most frequent clonotype in two of eight donors.

One entry per CDR3 protein, called by TCRdb with MiXCR from the reads. The table records roughly 80,000 distinct CDR3 sequences, 20% to 30% of them present only once. The CDR3 totals 14 residues. The trim removed 3 bases at V and 4 bases at J, leaving 8 bases unmatched. CDR1 DFQATT and CDR2 SNEGSKA come from the germline V gene (reference sequence). The TCR originated in a human donor in good health (CMV status not recorded). Some clones in this sample may be carry-over from other donors' samples. The chain combines TRBV20-1 with TRBJ1-1; 7 bases are shared with TRBD1. Sequencing was performed on CD8+ T cells from cultured PBMCs, taken from culture after CMV antigen stimulation. The CDR3 spells CSARGLGQVTEAFF. The CDR3 DNA sequence: TGCAGTGCTAGGGGACTAGGACAGGTCACTGAAGCTTTCTTT.